The clone carrying this T cell receptor (beta chain) was seen a handful of times. Measured with immunoSEQ multiplex PCR; TCRdb has only the in-frame clones, and not every one. Of 260,000 or so clones in the sample, roughly 82% were seen once. The data derive from a study of control samples from healthy donors and cancer patients. V lost 2 bases to trimming and J lost 3 bases; unmatched junction nucleotides: 10. The CDR3 is 17 residues long. Germline loops: CDR1 MNHEY, CDR2 SVGEGT. The receptor was isolated from a woman in her fifties or sixties with lung cancer. The chain links TRBV6-2 or TRBV6-3 to TRBJ1-5, with 7 bases identical to TRBD1. The specimen sequenced was PBMCs. In DNA form, the CDR3 reads TGTGCCAGCAGTTACGCCCTGGCAGGGGGTGCCAATCAGCCCCAGCATTTT. This gives the protein CASSYALAGGANQPQHF.